This is a list of T cell receptor beta chains from one sample in a study of shared clonotypes between healthy human individuals. Produced via immunoSEQ multiplex PCR; TCRdb's table is partial and in-frame only. The data contain about 1.5 million clones, about 96% of them seen just once; the ten biggest clones take up about 1.2%. Sample: naive CD4+ T cells sorted from blood. The receptors were gathered from a man aged 25-45 years in good health. Each CDR3 is given without its conserved first and last residue.

J,V,CDR3
TRBJ2-5,TRBV29-1,SVLTSGQETQY
TRBJ1-1,TRBV28,ASSYTVTTEAF
TRBJ2-3,TRBV19,ASSISLLAGVTDTQY
TRBJ1-4,TRBV6-5,ASSYSAGTGSRKLF
TRBJ1-5,TRBV10-3,AISESEGPEPQH
TRBJ2-7,TRBV2,ASSPGQGAYEQY
TRBJ1-1,TRBV28,GRGTEAF
TRBJ2-7,TRBV18,ASSPLLGLAGHSSYEQY
TRBJ1-5,TRBV6-5,ASGSTGSNQPQH
TRBJ1-4,TRBV7-9,ATTNEKLF
TRBJ2-1,TRBV5-4,ASSSPGISYNEQF
TRBJ2-7,TRBV18,ASSPDGSGSPPYEQY
TRBJ2-4,TRBV5-6,ASSLYVVSGGLGRNIQY
TRBJ1-2,TRBV25-1,ATRKSGYGYT
TRBJ2-1,TRBV9,ASSALAGGYNEQF
TRBJ2-1,TRBV25-1,ASSDPVVYNEQF
TRBJ2-7,TRBV5-6,ASSLSPPYEQY
TRBJ2-3,TRBV29-1,SAEGLAGADTQY
TRBJ2-1,TRBV5-1,ASSLGQAYNEQF
TRBJ2-2,TRBV10-1,ASSPGGELF
TRBJ2-3,TRBV5-5,ASSPGQDTDTQY
TRBJ2-7,TRBV29-1,SVAGSSYEQY
TRBJ2-7,TRBV4-3,ASSQERGYEQY
TRBJ1-2,TRBV6-1,ASSEVPLSGYT
TRBJ2-1,TRBV7-3,ASSLERSSYNEQF
TRBJ2-7,TRBV2,AFLGQGSYEQY
TRBJ2-7,TRBV5-1,ASSPNRPPEQY
TRBJ2-7,TRBV7-9,ASSPGGHHYEQY
TRBJ2-1,TRBV9,ASSDATRYNEQF
TRBJ2-7,TRBV4-1,ASSHPLPEAYEQY
TRBJ1-2,TRBV7-9,ASSSRQGRGGYT
TRBJ2-5,TRBV30,AWSMIQETQY
TRBJ2-1,TRBV25-1,ASSEAGGRGHNEQF
TRBJ2-1,TRBV18,ASSLHSGAGSYNEQF
TRBJ2-1,TRBV7-2,ASRFKLAGNEQF
TRBJ1-2,TRBV15,ATSGDRAGYT
TRBJ2-5,TRBV29-1,SVERDRVRTQY
TRBJ1-1,TRBV2,ASSINQGTAF
TRBJ2-1,TRBV7-8,ASSLMAGGPNEQF
TRBJ1-4,TRBV28,ASNNPGPFREKLF
TRBJ2-7,TRBV6-6,ASSAGNYEQY
TRBJ1-5,TRBV29-1,SVGRDFNQPQH
TRBJ2-3,TRBV9,ASRLRGSTDTQY
TRBJ2-5,TRBV6-1,ASSDFWTEPGQTQY
TRBJ2-4,TRBV11-2,ASSLQGYIQY
TRBJ2-7,TRBV28,ASSLGRQTTYEQY
TRBJ2-3,TRBV5-4,ASSSVGGNISYTQY
TRBJ1-3,TRBV5-8,ASSLGSSGNTIY
TRBJ2-3,TRBV11-3,ASSFGGDTQY
TRBJ2-5,TRBV10-3,AIGYQETQY
TRBJ1-2,TRBV7-8,ASSLRGSVGYT
TRBJ2-7,TRBV29-1,SVGTGPYEQY
TRBJ2-7,TRBV28,ASSLGAAPSTYEQY
TRBJ2-3,TRBV11-3,ASSLGGGQDTQY